This T cell receptor beta chain was profiled in a study of blood T cell repertoires in COVID-19 (dated by TCRdb to about 2020). Regarding the research as a whole: Collaborator samples came from the United States, Italy and Spain and covered acute and convalescent phases of COVID-19. The material from the prospective study consisted of cDNA or gDNA derived from T cells, B-cell-depleted T cells, or PBMCs. Deeply sampled blood TCRbeta repertoires from subjects exposed to, actively infected with, or recovered from COVID-19 were included in the dataset. The repertoires were released in a freely available public database intended as a resource for research on the immune response to SARS-CoV-2. The samples were drawn from the first 160 participants of the ongoing ImmuneRACE study and from more than 1,000 subjects provided by 6 global collaborators. Nearly every sample came with metadata listing a de-identified subject ID, COVID-19 status, age in years and sex. Where HLA class I and class II types were available, the types were taken from metadata supplied by the sample provider, not from assay-based typing. The study at large found these results: Clinical and demographic metadata were provided uncurated, with the amount varying by source and participant.

As for this clone: This clone's antigen is unknown. There are no base qualities to consult, and no much larger clone falls within one base.

CDR1 and CDR2 are read off the germline V gene as SGHTA and FQGNSA. Relative to germline, V is missing 5 bases and J is missing 3 bases, with 4 bases of the junction outside any gene match. There are 14 amino acids in the CDR3, from cysteine to phenylalanine inclusive. Only the CDR3 region is kept as DNA, spanning 42 bases read in frame from base 1. TCRbeta CDR3 regions were amplified from genomic DNA using the immunoSEQ Assay, a bias-controlled multiplex PCR. In the source study's methods: The number of nucleated cells in each sample was estimated from the amplification of reference gene primers within the assay. To quantify the absolute abundance of each unique TCRbeta CDR3 rearrangement, sequence reads were collapsed and filtered. Productive Simpson clonality was computed per sample as the square root of Simpson's diversity index over productive rearrangements. TCRdb carries this immuneACCESS record with in-frame sequences only. Its versions omit some clonotypes, under half of them owing to an unresolved V gene in the studies checked, with the rest unexplained. V and J calls and clone size are as listed in that table; D and trimming were resolved from the DNA. The sample table shows over 65,000 clones, and 82% are seen once. Jointly, the top ten make up 15% to 20% of the sample.

Collaborating institutions collected whole blood in K2EDTA tubes following their own protocols. For TCRbeta analysis, collaborator samples were shipped as frozen whole blood, as isolated PBMCs, or as DNA extracted from either sample type. The chain was built from TRBV7-2 and TRBJ2-7, with 10 central nucleotides matching TRBD2. The receptor was isolated from an elderly man with active COVID-19. Sequencing used peripheral blood. The DNA sequence is given as TGTGCCAGCAGCCTTACTAGCGGGAACTACGAGCAGTACTTC. The resulting protein is CASSLTSGNYEQYF.